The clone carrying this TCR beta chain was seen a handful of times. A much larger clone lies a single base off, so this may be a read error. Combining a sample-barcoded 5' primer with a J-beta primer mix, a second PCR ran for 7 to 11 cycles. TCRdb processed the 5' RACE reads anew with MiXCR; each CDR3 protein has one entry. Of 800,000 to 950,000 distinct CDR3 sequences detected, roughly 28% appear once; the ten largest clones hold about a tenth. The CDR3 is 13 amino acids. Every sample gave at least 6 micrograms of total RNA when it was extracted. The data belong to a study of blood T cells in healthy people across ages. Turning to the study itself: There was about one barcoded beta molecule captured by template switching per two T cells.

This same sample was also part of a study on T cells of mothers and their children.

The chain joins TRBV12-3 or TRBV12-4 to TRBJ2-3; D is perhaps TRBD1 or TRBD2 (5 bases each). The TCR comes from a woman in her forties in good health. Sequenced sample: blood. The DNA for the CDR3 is TGTGCCAGCAGTATAGGGACCCCAGATGCGCAGTATTTT. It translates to CASSIGTPDAQYF.